These T cell receptor beta chains were read from a single sample in a study of blood T cell repertoires in COVID-19. Profiling relied on immunoSEQ multiplex PCR, and the TCRdb table lists in-frame clones only, not all of them. The sample contains roughly 250,000 clones, 87% of which appear only once. Sequencing was carried out using peripheral blood. The receptors shown here come from a man in his 60s who had recovered from COVID-19. The CDR3 runs from the conserved cysteine through the conserved F or W. D genes are given only for firm matches. Not all rows give a size; the values are once, few, many and, for expanded clones, a class.

>TRBV5-4|once|TRBJ1-2|NA
CASSFGGHGYTF
TGTGCCAGCAGCTTCGGCGGGCATGGCTACACCTTC
>TRBV6-5|NA|TRBJ1-4|TRBD1
CASSYSGQRSEKLFF
TGTGCCAGCAGTTACTCGGGACAGCGAAGTGAAAAACTGTTTTTT
>TRBV5-5|once|TRBJ1-1|NA
CASRYDSETEAFF
TGTGCCAGCAGATATGACAGTGAAACTGAAGCTTTCTTT
>TRBV6-6|NA|TRBJ2-2|TRBD1
CASSWDRGPPLFF
TGTGCCAGCAGCTGGGACAGGGGACCCCCCCTGTTTTTT
>TRBV4-1|NA|TRBJ2-5|TRBD1
CASSQGQGEWETQYF
TGCGCCAGCAGCCAAGGACAGGGCGAGTGGGAGACCCAGTACTTC
>TRBV19|NA|TRBJ1-6|NA
CASSIRAGDNSPLHF
TGTGCCAGTAGTATACGGGCAGGGGATAATTCACCCCTCCACTTT
>TRBV9|NA|TRBJ1-2|NA
CASSPRLDSYGYTF
TGTGCCAGCAGCCCTAGATTGGACAGCTATGGCTACACCTTC
>TRBV19|NA|TRBJ1-3|TRBD1
CASSIAGQGTGNTIYF
TGTGCCAGTAGTATCGCGGGACAGGGTACGGGAAACACCATATATTTT
>TRBV28|NA|TRBJ2-3|NA
CASSVHFTDTQYF
TGTGCCAGCAGTGTACATTTCACAGATACGCAGTATTTT
>TRBV27|NA|TRBJ2-1|NA
CASSLSAERGLYNEQFF
TGTGCCAGCAGTTTATCGGCCGAAAGGGGCTTATACAATGAGCAGTTCTTC
>TRBV5-1|NA|TRBJ2-2|TRBD1
CASSQNPGQGASTGELFF
TGCGCCAGCAGCCAAAATCCGGGACAGGGGGCAAGCACCGGGGAGCTGTTTTTT
>TRBV2|NA|TRBJ1-5|NA
CASTSRGGSDQPQHF
TGTGCCAGCACTTCCCGGGGAGGGTCAGATCAGCCCCAGCATTTT
>TRBV6-6|NA|TRBJ2-5|TRBD2
CASSSGGETQYF
TGTGCCAGCAGTTCCGGGGGGGAGACCCAGTACTTC
>TRBV7-2|NA|TRBJ2-3|NA
CASSSLRGGTQYF
TGTGCCAGCAGCAGCTTAAGAGGAGGTACGCAGTATTTT
>TRBV3-1/TRBV3-2|few|TRBJ1-5|NA
CASSQGGTPQHF
TGTGCCAGCAGCCAAGGCGGTACGCCCCAGCATTTT
>TRBV23-1|NA|TRBJ1-3|TRBD1
CASRPRTGGSSGNTIYF
TGCGCCAGCAGACCCCGGACAGGGGGAAGCTCTGGAAACACCATATATTTT
>TRBV11-2|NA|TRBJ2-3|NA
CASSFQPGTQYF
TGTGCCAGCAGTTTCCAGCCGGGTACGCAGTATTTT
>TRBV28|few|TRBJ2-7|NA
CASSLGTQTYEQYF
TGTGCCAGCAGTTTAGGGACACAGACCTACGAGCAGTACTTC
>TRBV5-4|NA|TRBJ2-5|TRBD2
CASSLYLAGGQETQYF
TGTGCCAGCAGCTTGTATTTAGCGGGGGGGCAAGAGACCCAGTACTTC
>TRBV5-1|NA|TRBJ2-3|NA
CASSVRLGDTQYF
TGCGCCAGCAGCGTCAGACTCGGGGATACGCAGTATTTT
>TRBV15|NA|TRBJ2-5|NA
CATSRERSNQETQYF
TGTGCCACCAGCAGAGAGAGGTCTAACCAAGAGACCCAGTACTTC
>TRBV6-6|NA|TRBJ1-4|TRBD1
CASRRNAGTGDEKLFF
TGTGCCAGCAGAAGAAACGCCGGGACAGGGGATGAAAAACTGTTTTTT
>TRBV11-3|once|TRBJ2-2|TRBD1
CASSSTGGPNTGELFF
TGTGCCAGCAGCTCCACAGGGGGCCCGAACACCGGGGAGCTGTTTTTT
>TRBV9|NA|TRBJ1-2|NA
CASSLSWGSGENGYGYTF
TGTGCCAGCAGCCTCTCCTGGGGCTCAGGGGAAAACGGCTATGGCTACACCTTC
>TRBV7-9|NA|TRBJ2-2|NA
CASSLDSRANTGELFF
TGTGCCAGCAGCTTAGATAGCAGGGCGAACACCGGGGAGCTGTTTTTT
>TRBV7-7|many|TRBJ1-2|TRBD1
CASSGGTGHFYGYTF
TGTGCCAGCAGCGGAGGGACAGGGCACTTCTATGGCTACACCTTC
>TRBV6-5|NA|TRBJ1-1|TRBD1
CASSLGTVPNTEAFF
TGTGCCAGCAGCCTCGGGACAGTTCCTAACACTGAAGCTTTCTTT
>TRBV9|once|TRBJ2-3|TRBD2
CASNRGGPTDTQYF
TGTGCCAGCAACCGCGGGGGGCCGACAGATACGCAGTATTTT
>TRBV4-1|NA|TRBJ2-3|NA
CASSQGLAADTQYF
TGCGCCAGCAGCCAAGGGCTAGCCGCAGATACGCAGTATTTT
>TRBV2|NA|TRBJ2-7|NA
CASSASNYEQYF
TGTGCCAGCAGTGCGAGCAACTACGAGCAGTACTTC
>TRBV28|once|TRBJ1-1|NA
CASSLPRLDTEAFF
TGTGCCAGCAGTCTCCCCAGGTTGGACACTGAAGCTTTCTTT
>TRBV27|NA|TRBJ1-1|NA
CASSSQGFIAFF
TGTGCCAGCAGTAGCCAGGGTTTCATCGCTTTCTTT
>TRBV19|NA|TRBJ2-2|TRBD1
CASSIVGTGGTGELFF
TGTGCCAGTAGTATAGTCGGGACAGGAGGCACCGGGGAGCTGTTTTTT
>TRBV3-1/TRBV3-2|NA|TRBJ2-4|NA
CASSKWDLRQNIQYF
TGTGCCAGCAGCAAATGGGACTTGCGGCAAAACATTCAGTACTTC
>TRBV11-3|NA|TRBJ2-1|TRBD2
CASSPGGVNEQFF
TGTGCCAGCAGCCCCGGGGGGGTAAATGAGCAGTTCTTC
>TRBV19|NA|TRBJ1-5|TRBD1
CASSIDRVGGHQPQHF
TGTGCCAGTAGTATAGATCGGGTAGGGGGCCATCAGCCCCAGCATTTT
>TRBV5-1|NA|TRBJ2-1|NA
CASSLVMYEQFF
TGCGCCAGCAGCTTGGTCATGTATGAGCAGTTCTTC
>TRBV5-1|NA|TRBJ1-4|TRBD1
CASSWGDRNFEKLFF
TGCGCCAGCAGCTGGGGGGACAGGAACTTCGAAAAACTGTTTTTT
>TRBV5-1|NA|TRBJ1-3|NA
CASSLTRGSGNTIYF
TGCGCCAGCAGCTTGACCAGGGGCTCTGGAAACACCATATATTTT
>TRBV2|few|TRBJ2-1|TRBD2
CASSDGRGVDEQFF
TGTGCCAGCAGTGACGGACGGGGGGTCGATGAGCAGTTCTTC
>TRBV18|few|TRBJ1-1|NA
CASSPQIRTGGKNTEAFF
TGTGCCAGCTCACCACAAATTCGGACTGGGGGGAAGAACACTGAAGCTTTCTTT
>TRBV5-1|NA|TRBJ2-1|TRBD1
CASSWPTGTGKAYNEQFF
TGCGCCAGCAGCTGGCCAACCGGGACAGGGAAAGCCTACAATGAGCAGTTCTTC
>TRBV3-1/TRBV3-2|NA|TRBJ2-1|TRBD2
CASSQDGFRLAGTYNEQFF
TGTGCCAGCAGCCAAGATGGTTTCCGTCTAGCGGGGACTTACAATGAGCAGTTCTTC
>TRBV19|NA|TRBJ1-2|TRBD1
CASSIQTGVNYGYTF
TGTGCCAGTAGCATCCAGACAGGGGTGAACTATGGCTACACCTTC
>TRBV5-1|NA|TRBJ2-3|NA
CASSFITGDTDTQYF
TGCGCCAGCAGCTTTATCACGGGGGACACAGATACGCAGTATTTT
>TRBV12-3/TRBV12-4|NA|TRBJ1-3|NA
CASSLGQRNTIYF
TGTGCCAGCAGTTTGGGGCAGCGAAACACCATATATTTT
>TRBV3-1/TRBV3-2|NA|TRBJ1-2|NA
CASSQESGIYGYTF
TGTGCCAGCAGCCAAGAGTCCGGGATCTATGGCTACACCTTC
>TRBV11-3|NA|TRBJ2-2|NA
CASSFTGRAGELFF
TGTGCCAGCAGCTTTACAGGGAGGGCTGGGGAGCTGTTTTTT
>TRBV2|once|TRBJ2-3|TRBD1
CASSRDRGTDTQYF
TGTGCCAGCAGCCGGGACAGGGGGACAGATACGCAGTATTTT
>TRBV18|NA|TRBJ1-5|NA
CASSYTDSKNQPQHF
TGTGCCAGCTCCTATACCGACAGCAAGAATCAGCCCCAGCATTTT
>TRBV5-6|NA|TRBJ1-2|NA
CASSLEGDYGYTF
TGTGCCAGCAGCTTGGAGGGGGACTATGGCTACACCTTC
>TRBV2|many|TRBJ2-1|TRBD1
CATRDRADEQFF
TGTGCCACCCGGGACAGGGCCGATGAGCAGTTCTTC
>TRBV6-6|NA|TRBJ2-7|NA
CASDHRFPSYEQYF
TGTGCCAGTGACCACAGGTTCCCCTCCTACGAGCAGTACTTC
>TRBV9|NA|TRBJ2-7|TRBD1
CASSPSGQGGEQYF
TGTGCCAGCAGCCCTTCGGGACAGGGTGGCGAGCAGTACTTC
>TRBV5-6|NA|TRBJ1-6|TRBD1
CASSINDRAYNSPLHF
TGTGCCAGCAGCATAAACGACAGGGCCTATAATTCACCCCTCCACTTT
>TRBV5-8|NA|TRBJ1-4|NA
CASSLRTVKAEKLFF
TGTGCCAGCAGCCTACGGACAGTTAAGGCCGAAAAACTGTTTTTT
>TRBV7-9|few|TRBJ2-7|TRBD1
CASSRDRDTSGQYF
TGTGCCAGCAGCCGGGACAGGGATACCTCTGGGCAGTACTTC
>TRBV14|NA|TRBJ2-3|NA
CASSQTLRSGVTQYF
TGTGCCAGCAGCCAAACCCTCCGTTCGGGTGTCACGCAGTATTTT
>TRBV5-4|few|TRBJ2-4|NA
CASSFFGSGKNIQYF
TGTGCCAGCAGCTTTTTCGGGTCCGGCAAAAACATTCAGTACTTC
>TRBV19|NA|TRBJ2-4|NA
CASSSYGGQSRDIQYF
TGTGCCAGTAGTTCCTATGGGGGCCAATCGAGGGACATTCAGTACTTC